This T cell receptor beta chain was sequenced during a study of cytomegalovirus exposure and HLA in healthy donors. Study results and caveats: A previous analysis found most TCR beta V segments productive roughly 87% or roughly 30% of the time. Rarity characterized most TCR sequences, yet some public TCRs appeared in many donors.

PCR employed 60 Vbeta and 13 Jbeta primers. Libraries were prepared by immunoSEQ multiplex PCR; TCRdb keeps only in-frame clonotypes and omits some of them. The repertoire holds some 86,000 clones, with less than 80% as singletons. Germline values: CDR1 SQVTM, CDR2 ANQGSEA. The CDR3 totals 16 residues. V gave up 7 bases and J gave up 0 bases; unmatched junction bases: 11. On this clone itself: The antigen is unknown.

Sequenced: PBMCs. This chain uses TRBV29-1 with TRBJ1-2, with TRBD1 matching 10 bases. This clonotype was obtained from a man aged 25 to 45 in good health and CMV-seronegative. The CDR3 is CSADSGTGVSNYGYTF. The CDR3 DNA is TGCAGCGCCGATTCCGGGACAGGGGTCTCTAACTATGGCTACACCTTC.